The T cell receptor beta chain described here comes from a study of cytomegalovirus exposure and HLA in healthy donors. Study observations and caveats: The authors confirmed in vitro that three CMV-associated chains were specific for CMV antigens. For most TCR beta V segments, an earlier analysis put the productive rate at about 87% or about 30% of the time. Later on, an analysis showed TCR association rates differing by HLA locus, with DRB1 the most and HLA-C the fewest.

The PCR was carried out with 60 Vbeta primers and 13 Jbeta primers. Using immunoSEQ multiplex PCR, the repertoire was profiled, and TCRdb retains in-frame clones only, with some absent. The sample lists roughly 110,000 clones, roughly 69% occurring once. CDR3 length: 16 residues. Trimming left V 2 bases short and J 0 bases short, with 13 bases between. Germline loops: CDR1 SGHTA, CDR2 FQGNSA. This clone was counted between two and nine times. Its specificity is unknown. Source material: PBMCs. V gene TRBV7-2 combines with J gene TRBJ1-1, with unresolved D. The receptor was isolated from a woman aged 25-40 years in good health and CMV-seronegative. The CDR3 region is CASSLRQAAMNTEAFF. DNA for the CDR3: TGTGCCAGCAGCTTAAGGCAGGCAGCAATGAACACTGAAGCTTTCTTT.